Sequencing of this T cell receptor (beta chain) was carried out in a study of shared clonotypes between healthy human individuals. As for the study in general: Aged 18 to 49, the donors were a couple of women and a few men. Study observations and caveats: Enrolling few donors narrowed the genetic and exposure-history diversity that was represented. All-four-donor shared clonotypes had higher generation probabilities than non-shared clonotypes did. Generally, estimated richness proved larger in naive subsets than it did in memory subsets.

Naive CD8 cells, CD45RO-negative and positively selected for CCR7, excluded terminally differentiated effector memory CD45RA+ cells. The germline CDR1 and CDR2 sequences are SEHNR and FQNEAQ (reference sequence). CDR3 length equals 16 residues. The junction had 13 bases not matched to a gene; V was cut back by 4 bases and J by 9 bases. Profiling relied on immunoSEQ multiplex PCR, and the TCRdb table lists in-frame clones only, not all of them. In the table there are roughly 810,000 clones, around 96% of which are singletons. Points on this clone: Antigen unknown.

The clonotype originates from a man aged 25-45 years in good health. The material sequenced was naive CD8+ T cells sorted from blood. The chain uses TRBV7-9 and TRBJ2-1, with TRBD2 identical over 9 bases. The CDR3 loop reads CASSWAAGGSLGEQFF. The CDR3 bases are TGTGCCAGCAGCTGGGCGGCGGGAGGGAGTCTTGGTGAGCAGTTCTTC.